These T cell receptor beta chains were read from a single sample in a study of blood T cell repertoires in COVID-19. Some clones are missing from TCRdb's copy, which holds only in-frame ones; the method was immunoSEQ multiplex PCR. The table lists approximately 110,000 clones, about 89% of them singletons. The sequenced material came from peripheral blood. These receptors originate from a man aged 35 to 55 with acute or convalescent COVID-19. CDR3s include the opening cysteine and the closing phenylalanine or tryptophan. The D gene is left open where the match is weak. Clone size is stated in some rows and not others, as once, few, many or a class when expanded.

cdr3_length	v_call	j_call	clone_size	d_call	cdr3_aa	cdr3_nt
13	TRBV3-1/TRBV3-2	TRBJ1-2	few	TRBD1	CASSQGQPPGYTF	TGTGCCAGCAGCCAGGGACAGCCGCCTGGCTACACCTTC
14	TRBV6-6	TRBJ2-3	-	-	CASSPTRRTDTQYF	TGTGCCAGCAGCCCGACTAGGCGCACAGATACGCAGTATTTT
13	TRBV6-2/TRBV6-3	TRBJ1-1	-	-	CASSSAGGAEAFF	TGTGCCAGCAGTTCCGCGGGGGGGGCTGAAGCTTTCTTT
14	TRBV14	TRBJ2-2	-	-	CASSQGLATGELFF	TGTGCCAGCAGCCAAGGGCTTGCCACCGGGGAGCTGTTTTTT
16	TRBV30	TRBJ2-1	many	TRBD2	CAWSETSVSSYNEQFF	TGTGCCTGGAGTGAAACTAGCGTCAGCTCCTACAATGAGCAGTTCTTC
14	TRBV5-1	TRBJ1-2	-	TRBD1	CASRRDRSSYGYTF	TGCGCCAGCAGACGGGACAGGAGCTCCTATGGCTACACCTTC
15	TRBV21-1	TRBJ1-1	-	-	CASSLRARGNTEAFF	TGTGCCAGCAGCCTCCGGGCCAGGGGGAACACTGAAGCTTTCTTT
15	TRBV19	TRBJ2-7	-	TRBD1	CASTTRQGGLDEQYF	TGTGCCAGTACTACTCGACAGGGTGGTCTCGACGAGCAGTACTTC
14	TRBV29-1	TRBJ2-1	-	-	CSVAEGAFYNEQFF	TGCAGCGTTGCCGAGGGAGCTTTCTACAATGAGCAGTTCTTC
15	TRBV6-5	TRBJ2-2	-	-	CASSYYSRVTGELFF	TGTGCCAGCAGTTATTATTCACGGGTCACCGGGGAGCTGTTTTTT
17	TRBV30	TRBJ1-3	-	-	CAWTNEWRGSSGNTIYF	TGTGCCTGGACAAATGAGTGGAGAGGGAGCTCTGGAAACACCATATATTTT
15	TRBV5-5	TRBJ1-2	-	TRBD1	CASSSTGDPNYGYTF	TGTGCCAGCAGCTCCACAGGGGACCCTAACTATGGCTACACCTTC
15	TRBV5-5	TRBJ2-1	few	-	CASSSGGTLYNEQFF	TGTGCCAGCAGCTCAGGGGGGACACTGTACAATGAGCAGTTCTTC
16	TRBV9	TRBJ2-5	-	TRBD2	CASSVEPSGGRETQYF	TGTGCCAGCAGCGTAGAGCCCAGCGGGGGGAGGGAGACCCAGTACTTC
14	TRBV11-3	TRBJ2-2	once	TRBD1	CASSSGTGFGELFF	TGTGCCAGCAGCTCCGGGACAGGGTTCGGGGAGCTATTTTTT
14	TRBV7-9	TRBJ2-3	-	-	CASSLGDTADTQYF	TGTGCCAGCAGCTTAGGGGACACCGCAGATACGCAGTATTTT
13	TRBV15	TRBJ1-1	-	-	CATSEPGITEAFF	TGTGCCACCAGTGAACCAGGGATCACTGAAGCTTTCTTT
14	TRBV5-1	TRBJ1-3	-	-	CASTRGGERNTIYF	TGCGCCAGCACCCGAGGAGGGGAGAGAAACACCATATATTTT
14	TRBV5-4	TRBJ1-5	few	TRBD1	CASTLQGSNQPQHF	TGTGCCAGCACCTTACAGGGGAGCAATCAGCCCCAGCATTTT
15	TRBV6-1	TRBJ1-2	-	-	CASSEARGLDYGYTF	TGTGCCAGCAGTGAAGCAAGGGGTTTGGACTATGGCTACACCTTC
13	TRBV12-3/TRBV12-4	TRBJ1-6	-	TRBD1	CASSEGQASPLHF	TGTGCCAGCTCCGAAGGACAGGCTTCACCCCTCCACTTT
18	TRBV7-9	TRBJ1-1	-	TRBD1	CASSLVVTDRALDTEAFF	TGTGCCAGCAGCTTAGTAGTGACGGACAGGGCTTTAGACACTGAAGCTTTCTTT
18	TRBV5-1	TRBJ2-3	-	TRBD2	CASSLAGVAGATTDTQYF	TGCGCCAGCAGCTTGGCCGGGGTAGCGGGGGCGACTACAGATACGCAGTATTTT
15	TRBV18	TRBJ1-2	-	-	CASSPPSRENYGYTF	TGTGCCAGCTCACCACCTTCCAGGGAAAACTATGGCTACACCTTC
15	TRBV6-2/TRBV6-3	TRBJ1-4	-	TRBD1	CASSYGGQTNEKLFF	TGTGCCAGCAGTTACGGGGGACAGACTAATGAAAAACTGTTTTTT
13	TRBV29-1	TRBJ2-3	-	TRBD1	CSAKQGGTDTQYF	TGCAGCGCAAAACAGGGGGGCACAGATACGCAGTATTTT
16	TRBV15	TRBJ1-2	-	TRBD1	CATSRGQGVINYGYTF	TGTGCCACCAGCAGGGGACAGGGGGTAATTAACTATGGCTACACCTTC
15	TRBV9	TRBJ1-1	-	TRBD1	CASSVSGGLNTEAFF	TGTGCCAGCAGCGTATCAGGGGGGCTGAACACTGAAGCTTTCTTT
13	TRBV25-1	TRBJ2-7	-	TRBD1	CASKDRVTYEQYF	TGTGCCAGCAAGGACAGGGTAACCTACGAGCAGTACTTC
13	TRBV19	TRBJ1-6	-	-	CASNDGINSPLHF	TGTGCCAGTAACGACGGGATTAATTCACCCCTCCACTTT
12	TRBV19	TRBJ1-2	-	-	CATRPGDYGYTF	TGTGCCACTCGGCCAGGGGACTATGGCTACACCTTC